This T cell receptor beta chain was captured by sequencing in a study of Ad26.COV2.S vaccination and SARS-CoV-2 variants. Overall study context: Intramuscular Ad26.COV2.S doses were given once or twice, 56 days apart. Study observations and caveats: Comparable non-spike TCR breadth was observed in vaccine and placebo recipients.

Regarding treatment: 19 received Ad26.COV2.S at low or high dose, single or two shots; about 5 received placebo; per-sample allocation not given. Collection of the samples took place on day 63 after the first injection of vaccine or placebo. It was an adult aged 18-55 years in Boston who was the donor. Libraries were prepared by immunoSEQ multiplex PCR; TCRdb keeps only in-frame clonotypes and omits some of them. The sample lists 200,000 to 300,000 clones; 87% were seen once. This clone was counted between two and nine times. No antigen is known for it. The CDR3 extends over 15 amino acids. CDR1 and CDR2 from the germline V gene are SGHRS and YFSETQ. Losses at the gene ends were 1 base for V and 6 bases for J; bases not matched to a gene: 4.

The chain employs TRBV5-1 and TRBJ1-6; 7 bases map to TRBD1. The receptor was derived from a person aged 18-65 years who received the Ad26.COV2.S COVID-19 vaccine or a placebo. Sequenced here: peripheral blood, sampled in a trial of Ad26.COV2.S vaccine versus placebo. The CDR3 sequence: CASSLSQGGNSPLHF. The CDR3 coding sequence is TGCGCCAGCAGCTTGAGCCAGGGGGGTAATTCACCCCTCCACTTT. The whole variable domain, filled in from reference TRBV5-1 and TRBJ1-6, reads KAGVTQTPRYLIKTRGQQVTLSCSPISGHRSVSWYQQTPGQGLQFLFEYFSETQRNKGNFPGRFSGRQFSNSRSEMNVSTLELGDSALYLCASSLSQGGNSPLHFGNGTRLTVT.